One T cell receptor beta chain is described in this entry. Its antigen is still unknown. CDR1 and CDR2 from the germline V gene are SEHNR and FQNEAQ (reference sequence). The CDR3 is 14 residues long. V was trimmed by 5 bases and J by 3 bases, leaving 11 bases between them. This entry comes from a study of shared clonotypes between healthy human individuals. Study results and limitations: Sequencing depth was expected to influence donor clonotype sharing. Only blood underwent sampling, and tissue repertoires likely differ.

The method was immunoSEQ multiplex PCR; TCRdb's version includes in-frame clones alone and lacks a portion of them. The table records about 490,000 clones, roughly 85% of them present only once. This chain links TRBV7-9 with TRBJ1-5; D remains unclear. This receptor was obtained from a woman aged 40 to 55 in good health. Some clones in this sample may be carry-over from other donors' samples. Material for sequencing was PBMCs. The CDR3 sequence is CASSLDTYNQPQHF. In DNA, the CDR3 is TGTGCCAGCAGCCTCGACACCTACAATCAGCCCCAGCATTTT.